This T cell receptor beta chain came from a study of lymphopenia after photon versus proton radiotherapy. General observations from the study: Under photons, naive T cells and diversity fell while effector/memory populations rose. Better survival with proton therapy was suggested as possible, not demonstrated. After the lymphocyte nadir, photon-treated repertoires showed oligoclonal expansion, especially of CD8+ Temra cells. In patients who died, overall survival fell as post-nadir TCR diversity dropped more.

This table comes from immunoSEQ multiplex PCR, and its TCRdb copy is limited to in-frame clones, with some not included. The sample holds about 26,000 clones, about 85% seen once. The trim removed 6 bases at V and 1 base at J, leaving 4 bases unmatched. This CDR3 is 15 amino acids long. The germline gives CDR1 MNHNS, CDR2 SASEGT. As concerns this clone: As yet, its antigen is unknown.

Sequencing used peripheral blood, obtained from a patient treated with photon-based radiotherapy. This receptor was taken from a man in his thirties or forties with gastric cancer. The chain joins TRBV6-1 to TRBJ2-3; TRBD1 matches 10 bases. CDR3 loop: CASRGQGGGTDTQYF. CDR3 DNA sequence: TGTGCCAGCAGAGGACAGGGGGGTGGCACAGATACGCAGTATTTT.